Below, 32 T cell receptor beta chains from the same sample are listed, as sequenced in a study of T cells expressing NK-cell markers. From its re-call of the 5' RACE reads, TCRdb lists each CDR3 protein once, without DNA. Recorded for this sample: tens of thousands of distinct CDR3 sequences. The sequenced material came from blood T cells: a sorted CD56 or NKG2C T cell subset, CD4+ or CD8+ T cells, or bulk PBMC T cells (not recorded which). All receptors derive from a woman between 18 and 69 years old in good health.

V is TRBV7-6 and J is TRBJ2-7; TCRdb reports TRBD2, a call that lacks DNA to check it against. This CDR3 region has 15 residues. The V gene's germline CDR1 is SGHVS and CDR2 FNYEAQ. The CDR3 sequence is CASSLGTSGQDEQYF.

CDR3 in amino acids: CASSGGQGTTDTQYF. V and J are TRBV5-1 and TRBJ2-3; TCRdb selects TRBD1, and the lack of DNA leaves this call unchecked. CDR3 length equals 15 residues. In germline, CDR1 is SGHRS, CDR2 YFSETQ.

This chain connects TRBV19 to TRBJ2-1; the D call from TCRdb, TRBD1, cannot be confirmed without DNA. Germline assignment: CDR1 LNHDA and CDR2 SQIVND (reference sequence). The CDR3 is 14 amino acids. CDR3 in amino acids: CASSIGGLVNEQFF.

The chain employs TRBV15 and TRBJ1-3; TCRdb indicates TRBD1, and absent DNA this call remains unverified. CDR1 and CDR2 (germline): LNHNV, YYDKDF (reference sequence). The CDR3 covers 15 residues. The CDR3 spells CATSRGSGAGNTIYF.

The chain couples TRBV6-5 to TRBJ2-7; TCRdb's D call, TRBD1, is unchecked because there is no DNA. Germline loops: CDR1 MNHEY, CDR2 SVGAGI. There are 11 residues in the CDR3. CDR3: CASSRGYEQYF.

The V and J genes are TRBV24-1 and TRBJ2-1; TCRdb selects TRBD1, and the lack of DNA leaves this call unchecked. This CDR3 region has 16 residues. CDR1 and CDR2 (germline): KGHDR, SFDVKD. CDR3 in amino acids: CATAAPGRETYNEQFF.

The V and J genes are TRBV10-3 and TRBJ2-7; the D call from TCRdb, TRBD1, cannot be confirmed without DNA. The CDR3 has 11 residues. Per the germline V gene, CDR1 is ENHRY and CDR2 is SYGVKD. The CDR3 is CATQGSKEQYF.

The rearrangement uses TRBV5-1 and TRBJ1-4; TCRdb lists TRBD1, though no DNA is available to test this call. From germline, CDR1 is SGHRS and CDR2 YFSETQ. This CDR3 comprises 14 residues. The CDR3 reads CASSQGLANEKLFF.

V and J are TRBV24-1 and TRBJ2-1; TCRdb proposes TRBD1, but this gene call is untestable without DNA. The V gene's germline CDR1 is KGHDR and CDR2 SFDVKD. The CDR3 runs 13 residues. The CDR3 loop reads CATSDSGQGEQFF.

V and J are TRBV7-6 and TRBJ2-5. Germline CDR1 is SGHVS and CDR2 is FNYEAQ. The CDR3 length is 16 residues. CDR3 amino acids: CASSYQGFGDQETQYF.

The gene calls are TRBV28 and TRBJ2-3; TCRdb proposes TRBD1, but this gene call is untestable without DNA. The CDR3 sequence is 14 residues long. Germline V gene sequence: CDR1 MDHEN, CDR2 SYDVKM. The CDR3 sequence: CASSPGTGTDTQYF.

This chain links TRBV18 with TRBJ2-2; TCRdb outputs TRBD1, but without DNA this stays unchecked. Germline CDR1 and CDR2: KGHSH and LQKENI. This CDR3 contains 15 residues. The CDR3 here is CASSPSDKNTGELFF. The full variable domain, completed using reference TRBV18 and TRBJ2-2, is NAGVMQNPRHLVRRRGQEARLRCSPMKGHSHVYWYRQLPEEGLKFMVYLQKENIIDESGMPKERFSAEFPKEGPSILRIQQVVRGDSAAYFCASSPSDKNTGELFFGEGSRLTVL.

Here the CDR3 reads CASSLGAEAFF. The chain joins TRBV5-1 to TRBJ1-1. The germline V gene has CDR1 SGHRS and CDR2 YFSETQ. This CDR3 spans 11 amino acids.

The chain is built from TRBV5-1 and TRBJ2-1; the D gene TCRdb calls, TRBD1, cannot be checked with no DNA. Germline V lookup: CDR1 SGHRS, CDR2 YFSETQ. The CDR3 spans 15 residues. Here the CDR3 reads CASSLDPGSGNEQFF.

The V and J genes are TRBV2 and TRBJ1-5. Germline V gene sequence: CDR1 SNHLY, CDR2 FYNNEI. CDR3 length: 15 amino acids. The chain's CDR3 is CASSERIYSNQPQHF.

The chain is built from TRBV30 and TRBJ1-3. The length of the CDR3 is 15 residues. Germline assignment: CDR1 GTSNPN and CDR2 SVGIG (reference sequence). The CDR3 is CAWSVTASPGNTIYF.

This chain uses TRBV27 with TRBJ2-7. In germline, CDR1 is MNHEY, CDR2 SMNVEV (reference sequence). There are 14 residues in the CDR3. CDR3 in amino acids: CASSEQIGFYEQYF.

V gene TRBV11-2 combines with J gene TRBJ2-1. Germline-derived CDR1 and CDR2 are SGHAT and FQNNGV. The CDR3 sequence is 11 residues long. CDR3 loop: CASSLTNEQFF.

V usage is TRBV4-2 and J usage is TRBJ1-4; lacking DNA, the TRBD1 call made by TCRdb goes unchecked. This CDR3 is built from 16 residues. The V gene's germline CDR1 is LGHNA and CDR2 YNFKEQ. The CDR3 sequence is CASSQDEGELQEKLFF.

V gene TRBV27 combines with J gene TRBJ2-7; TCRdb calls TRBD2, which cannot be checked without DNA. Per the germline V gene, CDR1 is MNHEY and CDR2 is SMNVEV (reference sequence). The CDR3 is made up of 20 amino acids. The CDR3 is CASSPSSGVTYLVPTYEQYF.

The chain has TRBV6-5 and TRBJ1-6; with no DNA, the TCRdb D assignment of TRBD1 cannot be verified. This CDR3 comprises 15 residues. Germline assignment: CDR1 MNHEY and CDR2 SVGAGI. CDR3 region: CASSYRDRANSPLHF.

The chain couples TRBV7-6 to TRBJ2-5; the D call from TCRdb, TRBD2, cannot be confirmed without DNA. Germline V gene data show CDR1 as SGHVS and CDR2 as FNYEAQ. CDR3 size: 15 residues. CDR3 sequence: CASSTSVSNRETQYF.

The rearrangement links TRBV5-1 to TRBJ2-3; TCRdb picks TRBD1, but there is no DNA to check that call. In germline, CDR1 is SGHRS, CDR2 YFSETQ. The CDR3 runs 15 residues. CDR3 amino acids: CASSLGVRFPDTQYF.

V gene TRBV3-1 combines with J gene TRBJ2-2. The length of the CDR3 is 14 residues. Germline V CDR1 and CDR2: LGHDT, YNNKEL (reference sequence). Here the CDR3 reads CASSQDKATGELFF.

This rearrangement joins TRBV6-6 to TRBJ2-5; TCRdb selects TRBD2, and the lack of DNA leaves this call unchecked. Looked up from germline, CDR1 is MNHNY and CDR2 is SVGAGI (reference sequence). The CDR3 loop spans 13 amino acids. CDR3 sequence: CASITQGGETQYF.

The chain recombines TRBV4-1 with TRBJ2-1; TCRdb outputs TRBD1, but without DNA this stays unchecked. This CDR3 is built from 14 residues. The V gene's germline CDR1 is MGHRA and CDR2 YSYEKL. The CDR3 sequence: CASIPGLGYNEQFF.

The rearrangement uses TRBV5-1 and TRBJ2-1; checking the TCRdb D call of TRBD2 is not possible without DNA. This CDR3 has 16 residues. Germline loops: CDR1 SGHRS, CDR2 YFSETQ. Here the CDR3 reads CASSLIVADPHNEQFF.

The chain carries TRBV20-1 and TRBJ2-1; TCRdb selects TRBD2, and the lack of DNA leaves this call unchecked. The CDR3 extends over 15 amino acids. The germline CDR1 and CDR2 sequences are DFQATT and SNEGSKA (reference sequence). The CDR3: CSARDGLAGNNEQFF.

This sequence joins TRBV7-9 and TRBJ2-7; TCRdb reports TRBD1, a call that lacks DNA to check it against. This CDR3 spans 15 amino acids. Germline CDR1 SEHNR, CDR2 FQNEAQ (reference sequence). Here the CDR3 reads CASSPGTGDSYEQYF.

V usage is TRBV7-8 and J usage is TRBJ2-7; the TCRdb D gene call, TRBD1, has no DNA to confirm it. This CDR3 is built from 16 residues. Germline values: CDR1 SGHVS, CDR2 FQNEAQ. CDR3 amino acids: CASSLWGGGGLGEQYF.

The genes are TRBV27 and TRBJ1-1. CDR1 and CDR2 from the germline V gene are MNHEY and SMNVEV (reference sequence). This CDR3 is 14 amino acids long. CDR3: CASSLYEESPEAFF.

The CDR3 reads CASSLEGSMYNEQFF. This chain links TRBV5-1 with TRBJ2-1. This CDR3 region has 15 residues. The germline V gene has CDR1 SGHRS and CDR2 YFSETQ.